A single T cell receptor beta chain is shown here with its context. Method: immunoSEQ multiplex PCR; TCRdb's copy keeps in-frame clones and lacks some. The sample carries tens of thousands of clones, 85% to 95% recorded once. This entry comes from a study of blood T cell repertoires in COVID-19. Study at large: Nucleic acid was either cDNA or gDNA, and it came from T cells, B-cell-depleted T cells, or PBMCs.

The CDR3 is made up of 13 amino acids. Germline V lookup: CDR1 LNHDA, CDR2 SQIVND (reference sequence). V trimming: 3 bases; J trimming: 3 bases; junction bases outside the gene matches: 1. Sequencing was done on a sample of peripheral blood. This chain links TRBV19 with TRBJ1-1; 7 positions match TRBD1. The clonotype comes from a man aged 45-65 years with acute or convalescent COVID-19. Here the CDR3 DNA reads TGTGCCAGTAGTATTGACAGGGACACTGAAGCTTTCTTT. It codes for CASSIDRDTEAFF.